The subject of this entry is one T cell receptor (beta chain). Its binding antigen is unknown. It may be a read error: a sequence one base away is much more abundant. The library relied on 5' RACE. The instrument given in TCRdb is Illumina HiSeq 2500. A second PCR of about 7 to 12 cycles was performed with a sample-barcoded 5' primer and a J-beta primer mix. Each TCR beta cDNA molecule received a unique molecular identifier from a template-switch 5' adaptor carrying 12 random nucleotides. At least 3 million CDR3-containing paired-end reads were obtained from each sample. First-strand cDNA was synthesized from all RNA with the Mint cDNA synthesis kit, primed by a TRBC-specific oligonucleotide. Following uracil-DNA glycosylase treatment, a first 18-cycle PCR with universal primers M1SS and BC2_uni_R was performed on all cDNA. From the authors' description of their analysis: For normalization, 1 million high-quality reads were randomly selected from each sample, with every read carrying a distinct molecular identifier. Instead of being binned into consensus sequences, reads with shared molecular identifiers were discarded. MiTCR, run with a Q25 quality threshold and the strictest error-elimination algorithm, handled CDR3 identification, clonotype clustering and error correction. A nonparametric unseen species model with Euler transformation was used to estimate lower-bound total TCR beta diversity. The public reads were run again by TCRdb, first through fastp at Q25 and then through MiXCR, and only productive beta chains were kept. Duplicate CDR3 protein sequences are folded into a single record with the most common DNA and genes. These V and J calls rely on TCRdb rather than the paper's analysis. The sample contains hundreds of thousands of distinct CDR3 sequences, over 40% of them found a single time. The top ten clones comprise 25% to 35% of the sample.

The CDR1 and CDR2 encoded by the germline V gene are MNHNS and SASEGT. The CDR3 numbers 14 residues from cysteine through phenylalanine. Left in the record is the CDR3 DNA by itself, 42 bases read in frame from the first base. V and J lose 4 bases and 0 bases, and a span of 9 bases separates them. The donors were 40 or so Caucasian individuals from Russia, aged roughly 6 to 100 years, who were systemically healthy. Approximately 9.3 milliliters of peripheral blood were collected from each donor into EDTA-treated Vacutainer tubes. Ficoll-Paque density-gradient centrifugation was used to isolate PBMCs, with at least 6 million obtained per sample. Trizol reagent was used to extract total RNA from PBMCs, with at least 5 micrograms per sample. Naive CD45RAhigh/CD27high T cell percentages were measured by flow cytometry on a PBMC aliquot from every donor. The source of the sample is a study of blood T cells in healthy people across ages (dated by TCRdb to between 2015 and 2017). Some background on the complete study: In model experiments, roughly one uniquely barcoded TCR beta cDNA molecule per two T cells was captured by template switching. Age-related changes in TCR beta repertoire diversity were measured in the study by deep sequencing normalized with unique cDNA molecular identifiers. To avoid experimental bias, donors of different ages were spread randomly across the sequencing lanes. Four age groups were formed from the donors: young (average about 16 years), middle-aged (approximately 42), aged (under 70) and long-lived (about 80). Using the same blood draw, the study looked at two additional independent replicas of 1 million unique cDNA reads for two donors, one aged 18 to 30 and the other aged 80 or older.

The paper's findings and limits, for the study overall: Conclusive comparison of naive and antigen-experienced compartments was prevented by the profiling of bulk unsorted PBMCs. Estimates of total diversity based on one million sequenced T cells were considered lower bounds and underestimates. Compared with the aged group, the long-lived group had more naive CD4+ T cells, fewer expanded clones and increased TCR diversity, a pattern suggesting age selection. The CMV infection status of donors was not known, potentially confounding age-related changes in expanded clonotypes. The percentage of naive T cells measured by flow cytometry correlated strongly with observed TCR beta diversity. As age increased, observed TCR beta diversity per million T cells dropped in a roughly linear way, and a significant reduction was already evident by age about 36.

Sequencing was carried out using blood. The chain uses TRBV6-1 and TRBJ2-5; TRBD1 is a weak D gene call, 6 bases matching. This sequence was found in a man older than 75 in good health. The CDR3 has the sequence CASSGGGHQETQYF. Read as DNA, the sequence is TGTGCCAGCAGTGGAGGGGGACACCAAGAGACCCAGTACTTC.